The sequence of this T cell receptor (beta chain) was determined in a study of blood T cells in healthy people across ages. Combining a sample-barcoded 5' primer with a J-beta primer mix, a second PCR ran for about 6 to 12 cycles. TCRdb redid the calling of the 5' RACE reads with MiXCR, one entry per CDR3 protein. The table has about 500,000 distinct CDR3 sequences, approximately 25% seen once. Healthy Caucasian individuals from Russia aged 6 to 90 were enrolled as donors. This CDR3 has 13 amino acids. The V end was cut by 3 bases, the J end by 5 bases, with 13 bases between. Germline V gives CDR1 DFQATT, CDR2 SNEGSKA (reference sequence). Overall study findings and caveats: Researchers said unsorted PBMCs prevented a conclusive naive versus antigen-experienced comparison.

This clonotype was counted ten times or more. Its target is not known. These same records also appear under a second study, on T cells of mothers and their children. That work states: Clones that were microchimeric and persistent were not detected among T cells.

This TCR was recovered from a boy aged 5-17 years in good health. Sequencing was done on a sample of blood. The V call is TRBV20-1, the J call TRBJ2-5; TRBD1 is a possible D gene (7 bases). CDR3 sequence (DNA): TGCAGTGCTAGGATAGGAGGGGGCGAGACCCAGTACTTC. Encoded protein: CSARIGGGETQYF.